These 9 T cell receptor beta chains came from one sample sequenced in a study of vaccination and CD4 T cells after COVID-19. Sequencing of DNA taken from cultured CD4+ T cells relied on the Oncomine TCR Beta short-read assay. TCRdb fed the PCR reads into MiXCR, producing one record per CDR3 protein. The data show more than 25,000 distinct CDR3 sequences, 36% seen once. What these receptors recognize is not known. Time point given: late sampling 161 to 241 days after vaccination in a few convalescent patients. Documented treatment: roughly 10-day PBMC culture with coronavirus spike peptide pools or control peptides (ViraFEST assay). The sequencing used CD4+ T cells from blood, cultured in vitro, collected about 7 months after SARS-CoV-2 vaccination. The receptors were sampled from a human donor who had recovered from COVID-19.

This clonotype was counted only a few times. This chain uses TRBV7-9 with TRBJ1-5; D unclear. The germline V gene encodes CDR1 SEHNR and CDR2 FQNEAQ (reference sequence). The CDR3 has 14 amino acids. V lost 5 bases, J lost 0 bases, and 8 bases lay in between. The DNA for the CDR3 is TGTGCCAGCAGCCCCATTGGTAGCAATCAGCCCCAGCATTTT. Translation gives CASSPIGSNQPQHF.

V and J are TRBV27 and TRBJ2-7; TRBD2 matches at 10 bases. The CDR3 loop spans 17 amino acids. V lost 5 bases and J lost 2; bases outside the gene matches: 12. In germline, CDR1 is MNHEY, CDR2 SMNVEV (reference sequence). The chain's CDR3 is CASSLSWTSGRTYEQYF. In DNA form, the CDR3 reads TGTGCCAGCAGTCTTTCGTGGACTAGCGGTCGTACCTACGAGCAGTACTTC.

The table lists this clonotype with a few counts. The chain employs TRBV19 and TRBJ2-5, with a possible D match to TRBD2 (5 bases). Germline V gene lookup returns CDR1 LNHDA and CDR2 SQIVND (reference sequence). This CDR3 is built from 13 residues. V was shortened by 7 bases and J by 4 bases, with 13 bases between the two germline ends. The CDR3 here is CASKGEGRETQYF. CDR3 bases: TGTGCCAGTAAGGGAGAGGGCAGAGAGACCCAGTACTTC.

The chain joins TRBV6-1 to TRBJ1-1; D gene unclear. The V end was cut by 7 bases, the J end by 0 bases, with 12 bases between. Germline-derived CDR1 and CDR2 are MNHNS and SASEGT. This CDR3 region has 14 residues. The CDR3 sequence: CASTQVRLNTEAFF. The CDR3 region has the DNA TGTGCCAGCACCCAGGTCCGGTTGAACACTGAAGCTTTCTTT.

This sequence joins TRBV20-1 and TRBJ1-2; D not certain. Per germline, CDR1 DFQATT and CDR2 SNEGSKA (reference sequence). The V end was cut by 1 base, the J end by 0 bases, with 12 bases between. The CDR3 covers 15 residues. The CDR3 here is CSARGAHATNYGYTF. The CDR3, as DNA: TGCAGTGCTAGAGGGGCACATGCTACTAACTATGGCTACACCTTC.

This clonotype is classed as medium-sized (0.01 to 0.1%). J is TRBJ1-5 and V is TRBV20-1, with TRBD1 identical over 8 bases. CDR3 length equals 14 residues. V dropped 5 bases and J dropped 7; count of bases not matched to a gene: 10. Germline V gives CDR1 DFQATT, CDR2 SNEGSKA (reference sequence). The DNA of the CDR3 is TGCAGTGCTCGTCCAGGACAGGGTTCACAGCCCCAGCATTTT. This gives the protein CSARPGQGSQPQHF.

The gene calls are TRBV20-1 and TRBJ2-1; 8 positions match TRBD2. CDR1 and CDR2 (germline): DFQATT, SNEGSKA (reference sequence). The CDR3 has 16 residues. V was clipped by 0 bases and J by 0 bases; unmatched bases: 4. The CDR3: CSAREVSGSSYNEQFF. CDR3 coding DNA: TGCAGTGCTAGAGAGGTCAGCGGGAGCTCCTACAATGAGCAGTTCTTC.

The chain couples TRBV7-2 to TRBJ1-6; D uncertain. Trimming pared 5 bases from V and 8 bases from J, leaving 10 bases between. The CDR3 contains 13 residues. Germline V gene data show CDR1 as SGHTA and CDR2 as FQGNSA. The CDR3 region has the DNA TGTGCCAGCAGCGTCAATTCAGATTCACCCCTCCACTTT. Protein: CASSVNSDSPLHF.

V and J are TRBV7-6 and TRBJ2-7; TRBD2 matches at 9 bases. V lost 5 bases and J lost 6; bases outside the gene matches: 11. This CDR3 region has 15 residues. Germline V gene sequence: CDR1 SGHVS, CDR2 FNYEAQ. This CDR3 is CASSQDGTSGREQYF. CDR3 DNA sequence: TGTGCCAGCAGCCAAGATGGTACTAGCGGGCGCGAGCAGTACTTC.